The clone carrying this T cell receptor beta chain has just one count. The antigen remains undetermined. This sample is drawn from a study of CD8 T cells in ankylosing spondylitis. Study findings and constraints: In reactive arthritis synovial fluid and blood, some motif variants had been reported before. In ankylosing spondylitis patients, matched synovial fluid reportedly showed significant enrichment of disease-linked clones. Seemingly distinctive of ankylosing spondylitis blood was a TCR beta motif formed by eight highly homologous variants.

The CDR3 runs to 17 residues. CDR1 and CDR2 (germline): SNHLY, FYNNEI. The authors made TCR beta libraries by quantitative 5'-RACE with molecular barcodes. A single record per CDR3 protein comes from TCRdb applying MiXCR to the 5' RACE reads. The sample has roughly 670,000 distinct CDR3 sequences, under 20% seen once. Specimen: blood, either unsorted or a sorted T cell fraction (not recorded which). The V call is TRBV2, the J call TRBJ2-5; 7 bases align to TRBD2. This clonotype originated in a male donor with ankylosing spondylitis. The CDR3 DNA follows: TGTACCCGCAGTTTCGGACGGGGGGAGCGGAGCCAAGAGACCCAGTACTTC. Translated, it gives CTRSFGRGERSQETQYF.